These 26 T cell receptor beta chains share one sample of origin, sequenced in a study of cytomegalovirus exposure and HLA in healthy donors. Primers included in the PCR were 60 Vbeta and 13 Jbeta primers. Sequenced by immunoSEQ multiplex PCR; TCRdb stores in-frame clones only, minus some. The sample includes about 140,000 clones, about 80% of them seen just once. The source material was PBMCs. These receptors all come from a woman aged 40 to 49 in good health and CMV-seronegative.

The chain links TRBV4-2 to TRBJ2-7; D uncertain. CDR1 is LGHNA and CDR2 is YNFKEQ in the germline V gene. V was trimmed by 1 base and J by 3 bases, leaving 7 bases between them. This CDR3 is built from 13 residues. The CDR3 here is CASSQGFYYEQYF. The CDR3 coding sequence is TGTGCCAGCAGCCAAGGCTTCTACTACGAGCAGTACTTC.

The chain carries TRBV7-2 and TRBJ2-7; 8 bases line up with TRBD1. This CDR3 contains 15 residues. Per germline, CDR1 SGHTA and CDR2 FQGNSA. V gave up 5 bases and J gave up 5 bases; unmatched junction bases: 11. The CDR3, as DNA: TGTGCCAGCAGCGCAGCAGGGGGCCGGGGAAACGAGCAGTACTTC. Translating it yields CASSAAGGRGNEQYF. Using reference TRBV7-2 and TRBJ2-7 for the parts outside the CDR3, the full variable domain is GAGVSQSPSNKVTEKGKDVELRCDPISGHTALYWYRQSLGQGLEFLIYFQGNSAPDKSGLPSDRFSAERTGGSVSTLTIQRTQQEDSAVYLCASSAAGGRGNEQYFGPGTRLTVT.

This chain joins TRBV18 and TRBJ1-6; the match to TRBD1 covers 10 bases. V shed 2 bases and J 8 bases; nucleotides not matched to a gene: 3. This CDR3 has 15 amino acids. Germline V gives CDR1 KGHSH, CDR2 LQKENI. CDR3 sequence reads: CASSPNGQGDSPLHF. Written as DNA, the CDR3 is TGTGCCAGCTCACCAAATGGACAGGGGGATTCACCCCTCCACTTT.

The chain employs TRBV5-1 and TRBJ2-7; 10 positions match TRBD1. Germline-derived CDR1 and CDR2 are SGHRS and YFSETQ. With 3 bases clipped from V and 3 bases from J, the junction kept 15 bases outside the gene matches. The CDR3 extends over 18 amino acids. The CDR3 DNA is TGCGCCAGCAGCTATGCGTCCCGGGACAGGGGATCCTACTACGAGCAGTACTTC. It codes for CASSYASRDRGSYYEQYF.

The CDR3, as DNA: TGCGCCAGCAGCTTGGCGGGAGGGCCTTGGAATGAGCAGTTCTTC. This translates into CASSLAGGPWNEQFF. This chain joins TRBV5-1 and TRBJ2-1, with 8 bases matching TRBD2. Germline lookup yields CDR1 SGHRS and CDR2 YFSETQ. V gave up 0 bases and J gave up 7 bases; unmatched junction bases: 6. CDR3 length equals 15 residues.

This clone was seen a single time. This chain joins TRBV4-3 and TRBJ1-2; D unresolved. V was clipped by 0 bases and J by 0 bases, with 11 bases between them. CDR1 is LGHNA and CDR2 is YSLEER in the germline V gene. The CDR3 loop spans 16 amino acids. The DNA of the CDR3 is TGCGCCAGCAGCCAAGATATCGTAACAGCTAACTATGGCTACACCTTC. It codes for CASSQDIVTANYGYTF.

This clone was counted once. The CDR3: CASSPQGQFSYEQYF. The CDR3 nucleotides are TGTGCCAGCAGCCCCCAAGGACAGTTTTCCTACGAGCAGTACTTC. The gene calls are TRBV9 and TRBJ2-7; tentatively, D is TRBD1 (6 bases). The V gene lost 4 bases and the J gene lost 1 base, with 15 bases spanning the gap. This CDR3 region has 15 residues. Germline values: CDR1 SGDLS, CDR2 YYNGEE. Full variable domain (remainder filled in from reference TRBV9 and TRBJ2-7): DSGVTQTPKHLITATGQRVTLRCSPRSGDLSVYWYQQSLDQGLQFLIQYYNGEERAKGNILERFSAQQFPDLHSELNLSSLELGDSALYFCASSPQGQFSYEQYFGPGTRLTVT.

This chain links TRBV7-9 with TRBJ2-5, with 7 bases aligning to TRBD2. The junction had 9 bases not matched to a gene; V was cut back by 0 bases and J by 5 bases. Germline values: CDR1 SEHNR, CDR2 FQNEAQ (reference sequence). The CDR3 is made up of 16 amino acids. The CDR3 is CASSLAIGGAGETQYF. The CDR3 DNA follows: TGTGCCAGCAGCTTAGCCATTGGGGGAGCGGGGGAGACCCAGTACTTC.

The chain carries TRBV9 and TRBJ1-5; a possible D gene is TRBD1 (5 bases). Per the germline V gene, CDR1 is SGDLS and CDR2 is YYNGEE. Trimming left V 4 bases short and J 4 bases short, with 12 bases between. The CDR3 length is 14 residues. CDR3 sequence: CASSPTVINQPQHF. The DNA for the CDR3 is TGTGCCAGCAGCCCGACAGTGATTAATCAGCCCCAGCATTTT.

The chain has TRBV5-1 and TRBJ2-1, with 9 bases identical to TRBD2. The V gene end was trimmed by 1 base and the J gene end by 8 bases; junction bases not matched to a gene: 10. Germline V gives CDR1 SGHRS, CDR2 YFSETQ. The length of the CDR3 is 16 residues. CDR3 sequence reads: CASSLPGSSGSDEQFF. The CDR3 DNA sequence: TGCGCCAGCAGCTTGCCCGGGAGTAGCGGGAGTGATGAGCAGTTCTTC.

The CDR3 DNA reads as TGTGCCAGCAGCGCCAGCGGGAGTAGGAACGAGCAGTACTTC. Amino acids: CASSASGSRNEQYF. This chain links TRBV7-8 with TRBJ2-5; 8 nucleotides align to TRBD2. The end of the DNA fits TRBJ2-7 better, so the J call may be wrong. The CDR3 is made up of 14 amino acids. The V gene's germline CDR1 is SGHVS and CDR2 FQNEAQ.

The CDR3 DNA reads as TGTGCCAGCAGCTTGGGGCAGGTCAATGAGCAGTTCTTC. Its protein product is CASSLGQVNEQFF. The chain has TRBV7-9 and TRBJ2-1; TRBD1 might be the D (5 bases). CDR1 SEHNR and CDR2 FQNEAQ come from the germline V gene (reference sequence). The CDR3 covers 13 residues. Trimming stripped 3 bases from V and 6 bases from J, with 9 bases between.

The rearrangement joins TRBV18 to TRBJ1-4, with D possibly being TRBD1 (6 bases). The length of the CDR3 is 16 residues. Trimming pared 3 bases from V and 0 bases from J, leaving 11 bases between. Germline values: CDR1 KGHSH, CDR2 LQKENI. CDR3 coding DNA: TGTGCCAGCTCACCTTTTGGACAGACAACTAATGAAAAACTGTTTTTT. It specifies CASSPFGQTTNEKLFF.

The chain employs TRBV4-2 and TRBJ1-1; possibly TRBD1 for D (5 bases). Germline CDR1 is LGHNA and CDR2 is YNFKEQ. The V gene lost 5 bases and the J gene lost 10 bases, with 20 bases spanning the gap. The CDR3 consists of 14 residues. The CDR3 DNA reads TGTGCCAGCAGCGCAACAGGAGAGGTTTTTGGAGCTTTCTTT. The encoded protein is CASSATGEVFGAFF.

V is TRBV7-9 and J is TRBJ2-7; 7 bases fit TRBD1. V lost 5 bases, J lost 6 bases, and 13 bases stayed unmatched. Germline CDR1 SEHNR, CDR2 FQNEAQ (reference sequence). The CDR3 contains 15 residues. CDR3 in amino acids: CASSPPPRQGSEQYF. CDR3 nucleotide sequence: TGTGCCAGCAGCCCCCCGCCGAGACAGGGAAGCGAGCAGTACTTC. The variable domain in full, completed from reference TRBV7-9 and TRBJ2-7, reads DTGVSQNPRHKITKRGQNVTFRCDPISEHNRLYWYRQTLGQGPEFLTYFQNEAQLEKSRLLSDRFSAERPKGSFSTLEIQRTEQGDSAMYLCASSPPPRQGSEQYFGPGTRLTVT.

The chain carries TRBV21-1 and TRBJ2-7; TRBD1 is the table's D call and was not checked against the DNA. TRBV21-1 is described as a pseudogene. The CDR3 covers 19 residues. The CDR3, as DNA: TGTGCCAGCACTAATTCTACCCCCCGGGACAGGGGTAGATCCTACGAGCAGTACTTC. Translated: CASTNSTPRDRGRSYEQYF.

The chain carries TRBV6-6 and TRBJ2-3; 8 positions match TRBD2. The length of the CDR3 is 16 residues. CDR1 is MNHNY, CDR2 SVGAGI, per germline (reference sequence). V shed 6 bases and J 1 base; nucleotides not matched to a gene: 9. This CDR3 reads CASRLTSGLGTDTQYF. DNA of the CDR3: TGTGCCAGCAGGTTAACTAGCGGATTAGGCACAGATACGCAGTATTTT.

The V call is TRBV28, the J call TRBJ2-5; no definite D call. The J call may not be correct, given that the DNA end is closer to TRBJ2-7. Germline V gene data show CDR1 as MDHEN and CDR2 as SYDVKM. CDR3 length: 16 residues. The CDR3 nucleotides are TGTGCCAGCAGTTTCTTCATTCTTAGGAGCTCCTACGAGCAGTACTTC. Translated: CASSFFILRSSYEQYF.

CDR3 nucleotide sequence: TGCAGTGCTAGAGTAGCCGAGCAGTACTTC. Its translation: CSARVAEQYF. The chain recombines TRBV20-1 with TRBJ2-5; D is unclear. The J call is doubtful: the DNA matches TRBJ2-7 better. CDR1 is DFQATT and CDR2 is SNEGSKA in the germline V gene (reference sequence). This CDR3 is built from 10 residues.

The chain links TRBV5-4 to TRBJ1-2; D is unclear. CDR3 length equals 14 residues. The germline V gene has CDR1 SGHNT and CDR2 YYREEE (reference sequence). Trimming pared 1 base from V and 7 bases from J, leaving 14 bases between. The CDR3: CASSLMGSLFGYTF. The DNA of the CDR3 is TGTGCCAGCAGCTTGATGGGCAGTCTCTTTGGCTACACCTTC.

In DNA form, the CDR3 reads TGTGCCAGTAGTATGAGGGGGGGCGCCGCGGACACTGAAGCTTTCTTT. This codes for CASSMRGGAADTEAFF. The chain employs TRBV19 and TRBJ1-1, with a possible D match to TRBD1 (6 bases). Germline CDR1 is LNHDA and CDR2 is SQIVND (reference sequence). Deletions cut 3 bases from V and 3 bases from J, with 17 bases between. CDR3 length equals 16 residues.

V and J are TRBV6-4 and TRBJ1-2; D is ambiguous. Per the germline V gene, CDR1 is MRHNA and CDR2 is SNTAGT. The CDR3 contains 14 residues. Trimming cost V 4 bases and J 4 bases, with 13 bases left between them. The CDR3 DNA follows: TGTGCCAGCAGTGCTTCCCAAGGGAGCTATGGCTACACCTTC. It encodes CASSASQGSYGYTF.

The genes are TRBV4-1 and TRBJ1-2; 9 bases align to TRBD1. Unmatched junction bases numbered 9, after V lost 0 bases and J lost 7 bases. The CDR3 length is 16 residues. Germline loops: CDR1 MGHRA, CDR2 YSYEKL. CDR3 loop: CASSQDSQGAGAGYTF. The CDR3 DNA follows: TGCGCCAGCAGCCAAGATTCACAGGGGGCGGGAGCTGGCTACACCTTC.

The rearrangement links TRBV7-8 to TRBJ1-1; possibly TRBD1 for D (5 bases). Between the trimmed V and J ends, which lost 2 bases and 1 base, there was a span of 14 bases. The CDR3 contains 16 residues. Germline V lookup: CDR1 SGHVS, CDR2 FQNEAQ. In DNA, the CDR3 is TGTGCCAGCAGCTTATACGCCGGACACCAGAACACTGAAGCTTTCTTT. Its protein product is CASSLYAGHQNTEAFF.

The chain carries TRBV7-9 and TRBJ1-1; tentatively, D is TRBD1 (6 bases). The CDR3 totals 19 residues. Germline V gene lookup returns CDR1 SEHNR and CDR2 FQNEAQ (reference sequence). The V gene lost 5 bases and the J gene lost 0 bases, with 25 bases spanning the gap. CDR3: CASSPRIGRRGKMNTEAFF. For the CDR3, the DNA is TGTGCCAGCAGCCCCCGTATCGGGCGCAGGGGAAAGATGAACACTGAAGCTTTCTTT.

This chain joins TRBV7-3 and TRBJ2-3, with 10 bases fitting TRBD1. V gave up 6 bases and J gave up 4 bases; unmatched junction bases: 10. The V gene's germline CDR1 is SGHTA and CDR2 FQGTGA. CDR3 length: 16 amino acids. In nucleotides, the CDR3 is TGTGCCAGCAGGGTGAACTCCGGGACAGGGGCAGATACGCAGTATTTT. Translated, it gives CASRVNSGTGADTQYF.